These 13 T cell receptor beta chains were all obtained from the same sample, sequenced in a study of blood T cell repertoires in COVID-19. Produced via immunoSEQ multiplex PCR; TCRdb's table is partial and in-frame only. The table includes 180,000 or so clones, 75% to 90% detected once. Sequencing input: peripheral blood. These receptor sequences come from a human donor with active or convalescent COVID-19. The donor label of this sample is uncertain.

The rearrangement joins TRBV6-5 to TRBJ1-6, with D possibly TRBD1 on 5 matching bases. The CDR3 is made up of 14 amino acids. Trimming stripped 6 bases from V and 10 bases from J, with 16 bases between. CDR1 is MNHEY, CDR2 SVGAGI, per germline. In DNA, the CDR3 is TGTGCCAGCAGACTTACAGGAGGGGACTCACCCCTCCACTTT. This codes for CASRLTGGDSPLHF.

The chain couples TRBV15 to TRBJ1-3; 11 bases are shared with TRBD1. In germline, CDR1 is LNHNV, CDR2 YYDKDF (reference sequence). V trimming: 7 bases; J trimming: 4 bases; junction bases outside the gene matches: 6. The CDR3 loop spans 15 amino acids. The CDR3 sequence is CATKRTGGSGNTIYF. As DNA, the CDR3 is TGTGCCACCAAGAGGACAGGGGGCTCAGGAAACACCATATATTTT. Drawing the rest from reference TRBV15 and TRBJ1-3, the complete variable domain is DAMVIQNPRYQVTQFGKPVTLSCSQTLNHNVMYWYQQKSSQAPKLLFHYYDKDFNNEADTPDNFQSRRPNTSFCFLDIRSPGLGDTAMYLCATKRTGGSGNTIYFGEGSWLTVV.

This sequence joins TRBV28 and TRBJ1-1; D remains unclear. Germline-derived CDR1 and CDR2 are MDHEN and SYDVKM. The CDR3 consists of 14 residues. The V and J ends lost 6 bases and 5 bases respectively, with 16 bases between them. The DNA of the CDR3 is TGTGCCAGCAGCGTAGAGGGTGGTGGGACTGAAGCTTTCTTT. Amino acids: CASSVEGGGTEAFF.

This rearrangement joins TRBV19 to TRBJ2-1; 7 bases map to TRBD2. Trimming took 7 bases from V and 4 from J; bases not matched to a gene: 10. This CDR3 has 15 amino acids. Germline CDR1 reads LNHDA; CDR2 reads SQIVND (reference sequence). In DNA form, the CDR3 reads TGTGCCAGTACCCCATTAGGGCGGGGGTACAATGAGCAGTTCTTC. The encoded protein is CASTPLGRGYNEQFF.

The chain recombines TRBV10-3 with TRBJ1-1; 7 bases fit TRBD1. The junction had 5 bases not matched to a gene; V was cut back by 7 bases and J by 0 bases. In germline, CDR1 is ENHRY, CDR2 SYGVKD. The CDR3 consists of 14 residues. The CDR3 loop is CAITPQGLNTEAFF. CDR3 coding DNA: TGTGCCATCACGCCACAGGGGCTGAACACTGAAGCTTTCTTT.

This chain joins TRBV5-1 and TRBJ2-5; TRBD2 matches at 10 bases. The CDR3 contains 19 residues. Germline assignment: CDR1 SGHRS and CDR2 YFSETQ. J lost 1 base, V lost 0 bases, and 12 bases had no gene match. CDR3 amino acids: CASSLEWRTAGGLQETQYF. The CDR3 nucleotides read TGCGCCAGCAGCTTGGAATGGAGAACAGCGGGGGGGCTCCAAGAGACCCAGTACTTC. Combining the CDR3 with reference TRBV5-1 and TRBJ2-5 gives the whole variable domain KAGVTQTPRYLIKTRGQQVTLSCSPISGHRSVSWYQQTPGQGLQFLFEYFSETQRNKGNFPGRFSGRQFSNSRSEMNVSTLELGDSALYLCASSLEWRTAGGLQETQYFGPGTRLLVL.

The chain combines TRBV5-1 with TRBJ2-5; unclear D gene. Germline V lookup: CDR1 SGHRS, CDR2 YFSETQ. The ends were cut back, 4 bases at V and 1 base at J, with 5 bases in the middle. The CDR3 consists of 12 residues. CDR3 nucleotide sequence: TGCGCCAGCAGCCACAGCCAAGAGACCCAGTACTTC. This encodes CASSHSQETQYF.

The chain combines TRBV12-3 or TRBV12-4 with TRBJ2-7; 7 nucleotides line up with TRBD2. V gave up 8 bases and J gave up 2 bases; unmatched junction bases: 3. The length of the CDR3 is 12 residues. The CDR3 here is CASGRGPYEQYF. The DNA for the CDR3 is TGTGCCAGCGGGAGGGGTCCCTACGAGCAGTACTTC.

This chain links TRBV7-2 with TRBJ2-7; 7 bases align to TRBD2. Trimming at V came to 4 bases and at J to 3 bases, leaving 3 bases not matched to a gene. The CDR3 extends over 13 amino acids. Germline values: CDR1 SGHTA, CDR2 FQGNSA. This chain's CDR3 is CASSSQRGYEQYF. The CDR3 DNA is TGTGCCAGCAGCTCCCAGCGGGGCTACGAGCAGTACTTC.

The chain employs TRBV21-1 and TRBJ1-4; TRBD1 reflects the table's D call only, with no check against the DNA. TRBV21-1 is an annotated pseudogene. This CDR3 region has 17 residues. CDR3 sequence reads: CASSKALWPGGNEKLFF. The CDR3 nucleotides are TGTGCCAGCAGCAAAGCTCTGTGGCCAGGGGGAAATGAAAAACTGTTTTTT.

V usage is TRBV7-9 and J usage is TRBJ1-4; D is undetermined. This CDR3 has 15 amino acids. The V end was cut by 3 bases, the J end by 0 bases, with 8 bases between. Per the germline V gene, CDR1 is SEHNR and CDR2 is FQNEAQ (reference sequence). The CDR3 loop reads CASSFTATTNEKLFF. DNA of the CDR3: TGTGCCAGCAGCTTCACAGCAACAACTAATGAAAAACTGTTTTTT. Supplemented by reference TRBV7-9 and TRBJ1-4, the full variable domain reads DTGVSQNPRHKITKRGQNVTFRCDPISEHNRLYWYRQTLGQGPEFLTYFQNEAQLEKSRLLSDRFSAERPKGSFSTLEIQRTEQGDSAMYLCASSFTATTNEKLFFGSGTQLSVL.

The rearrangement links TRBV6-2 or TRBV6-3 to TRBJ2-7; weak D call: TRBD1 (5 bases). The CDR3 sequence is 11 residues long. Germline V gene sequence: CDR1 MNHEY, CDR2 SVGEGT. With 6 bases removed from V and 6 bases from J, the gap between germline ends came to 9 bases. CDR3: CASSPTGEQYF. DNA of the CDR3: TGTGCCAGCAGCCCCACAGGCGAGCAGTACTTC.

This chain joins TRBV5-1 and TRBJ2-2, with 7 bases fitting TRBD1. V dropped 0 bases and J dropped 4; count of bases not matched to a gene: 3. The CDR3 contains 15 residues. CDR1 is SGHRS and CDR2 is YFSETQ in the germline V gene. The CDR3 is CASSLGAGGTGELFF. The CDR3 DNA reads TGCGCCAGCAGCTTGGGGGCAGGGGGCACCGGGGAGCTGTTTTTT.